These 18 T cell receptor beta chains originate from one sample sequenced in a study of Graves' ophthalmopathy and Graves' hyperthyroidism. CDR3 regions of TCR beta were amplified from RNA transcripts. An initial RT-PCR round employing HTBI primers preceded a second-round multiplex PCR. TCRdb reprocessed the multiplex PCR reads with MiXCR, giving one entry per CDR3 protein. The sample yields hundreds of thousands of distinct CDR3 sequences, approximately 22% seen once. Sequencing was done on a sample of peripheral blood. These receptor sequences come from a woman between 18 and 30 years old with stable Graves' hyperthyroidism. Some clones in this sample may be carry-over from other donors' samples.

This clonotype has a count of ten or more. The J gene is TRBJ1-2, the V gene TRBV5-1; 7 bases align to TRBD1. The V gene's germline CDR1 is SGHRS and CDR2 YFSETQ. CDR3 length equals 13 residues. V shed 6 bases and J 4 bases; nucleotides not matched to a gene: 6. The CDR3 DNA is TGCGCCAGCACTGACAGGGAGGCCTATGGCTACACCTTC. Amino acid sequence: CASTDREAYGYTF.

This clonotype was seen at least ten times. DNA of the CDR3: TGTGCCAGCAGCTTAGCGCACGGCGAGCAGTACTTC. Protein: CASSLAHGEQYF. V usage is TRBV7-8 and J usage is TRBJ2-7; the D is unclear. V was shortened by 0 bases and J by 6 bases, with 6 bases between the two germline ends. Germline V CDR1 and CDR2: SGHVS, FQNEAQ. The CDR3 totals 12 residues.

The V call is TRBV6-1, the J call TRBJ1-1; D gene uncertain. The CDR3 sequence is 16 residues long. V was pared by 6 bases and J by 5 bases, with 22 bases between. Germline CDR1 is MNHNS and CDR2 is SASEGT. The CDR3 loop is CASRSPRLLLQTEAFF. The CDR3 DNA is TGTGCCAGCAGATCCCCACGTCTACTACTCCAAACTGAAGCTTTCTTT.

This clonotype was seen repeatedly, ten times or more. V and J are TRBV10-3 and TRBJ1-5; no definite D call. The CDR3 is 13 amino acids. V was trimmed by 4 bases and J by 1 base, leaving 5 bases between them. Germline CDR1 reads ENHRY; CDR2 reads SYGVKD. As DNA, the CDR3 is TGTGCCATCAGTGCGGCAAGCAATCAGCCCCAGCATTTT. Translation: CAISAASNQPQHF.

This clonotype was recorded at least ten times. The chain is built from TRBV7-9 and TRBJ2-7; tentative D call: TRBD2 (5 bases). This CDR3 is built from 15 residues. CDR1 is SEHNR and CDR2 is FQNEAQ in the germline V gene (reference sequence). Trimming removed 1 base from V and 3 bases from J, with 13 bases in between. Written as DNA, the CDR3 is TGTGCCAGCAGCTTAGAGGCAGGCCGGGGCTACGAGCAGTACTTC. Translation: CASSLEAGRGYEQYF. Full variable domain (outside the CDR3, taken from reference TRBV7-9 and TRBJ2-7): DTGVSQNPRHKITKRGQNVTFRCDPISEHNRLYWYRQTLGQGPEFLTYFQNEAQLEKSRLLSDRFSAERPKGSFSTLEIQRTEQGDSAMYLCASSLEAGRGYEQYFGPGTRLTVT.

This clonotype has at least ten counts. The chain uses TRBV7-8 and TRBJ2-6; the D is unclear. V was trimmed by 0 bases and J by 0 bases, leaving 9 bases between them. This CDR3 contains 17 residues. CDR1 and CDR2 from the germline V gene are SGHVS and FQNEAQ. The CDR3: CASSLAEVTSGANVLTF. In DNA form, the CDR3 reads TGTGCCAGCAGCTTAGCAGAGGTAACCTCTGGGGCCAACGTCCTGACTTTC.

This clonotype was seen repeatedly, ten times or more. The chain links TRBV28 to TRBJ2-4; no firm D call. This CDR3 region has 14 residues. Trimming took off 3 bases at V and 7 bases at J, with 13 bases between the two ends. Germline V gives CDR1 MDHEN, CDR2 SYDVKM. The CDR3 nucleotides read TGTGCCAGCAGTTTTTTGAGCCGGGCGAACATTCAGTACTTC. Translating gives CASSFLSRANIQYF.

This clonotype has just a few counts. The chain has TRBV18 and TRBJ1-5, with D hard to call. V lost 2 bases and J lost 7, with 15 bases in between. CDR1 and CDR2 from the germline V gene are KGHSH and LQKENI. The CDR3 totals 15 residues. The DNA for the CDR3 is TGTGCCAGCTCACCAAGTTCTGGTGCGAGGCAGCCCCAGCATTTT. Translation gives CASSPSSGARQPQHF.

This clonotype was detected once. V and J are TRBV7-3 and TRBJ2-5; D is perhaps TRBD1 (5 bases). CDR1 is SGHTA, CDR2 FQGTGA, per germline. V dropped 2 bases and J dropped 3 bases, with 13 bases sitting between them. This CDR3 has 15 residues. The CDR3 DNA follows: TGTGCCAGCAGCTTATTCAAGGGGTTTAAAGAGACCCAGTACTTC. It is translated as CASSLFKGFKETQYF. Supplemented by reference TRBV7-3 and TRBJ2-5, the full variable domain reads GAGVSQTPSNKVTEKGKYVELRCDPISGHTALYWYRQSLGQGPEFLIYFQGTGAADDSGLPNDRFFAVRPEGSVSTLKIQRTERGDSAVYLCASSLFKGFKETQYFGPGTRLLVL.

This clonotype was counted many times. CDR3 residues: CSARRGGQPQHF. CDR3 coding DNA: TGCAGTGCTAGAAGAGGCGGGCAGCCCCAGCATTTT. The rearrangement links TRBV20-1 to TRBJ1-5; D is undetermined. The CDR3 is 12 residues long. Germline CDR1 reads DFQATT; CDR2 reads SNEGSKA (reference sequence). V was clipped by 2 bases and J by 7 bases, with 9 bases between them.

This clonotype was seen at least ten times. This chain connects TRBV5-1 to TRBJ1-1; D gene unclear. The V gene's germline CDR1 is SGHRS and CDR2 YFSETQ. The V and J ends lost 0 bases and 6 bases respectively, with 12 bases between them. This CDR3 is 14 amino acids long. In DNA, the CDR3 is TGCGCCAGCAGCTTGGATGGAGGCTCATCTGAAGCTTTCTTT. The encoded protein is CASSLDGGSSEAFF.

This chain links TRBV6-5 with TRBJ2-2, with a possible D match to TRBD1 (5 bases). The CDR3 loop spans 17 amino acids. Trimming shortened V by 0 bases and J by 5 bases, and 16 bases separated the two germline ends. Germline CDR1 is MNHEY and CDR2 is SVGAGI. Here the CDR3 DNA reads TGTGCCAGCAGTTACTCGTTCATGGGGCGCCGAACCGGGGAGCTGTTTTTT. It is translated as CASSYSFMGRRTGELFF.

The sample holds one count of this clonotype. J is TRBJ2-5 and V is TRBV6-1; unclear D gene. Per germline, CDR1 MNHNS and CDR2 SASEGT. V lost 9 bases, J lost 1 base, and 12 bases lay in between. The CDR3 runs 13 residues. CDR3 residues: CASLGTLQETQYF. The DNA for the CDR3 is TGTGCCAGTTTGGGAACACTCCAAGAGACCCAGTACTTC.

V and J are TRBV6-1 and TRBJ2-2; no firm D call. The germline V gene encodes CDR1 MNHNS and CDR2 SASEGT. The CDR3 sequence is 12 residues long. The V and J ends lost 7 bases and 4 bases respectively, with 7 bases between them. CDR3 loop: CASKGVTGELFF. In DNA form, the CDR3 reads TGTGCCAGCAAAGGAGTCACCGGGGAGCTGTTTTTT.

V is TRBV6-5 and J is TRBJ1-2; D remains ambiguous. With 2 bases removed from V and 8 bases from J, the gap between germline ends came to 12 bases. This CDR3 is built from 13 residues. Germline assignment: CDR1 MNHEY and CDR2 SVGAGI. The CDR3 nucleotides are TGTGCCAGCAGTTACAGACCCCCTTGGGGCTACACCTTC. It codes for CASSYRPPWGYTF.

This clonotype has at least ten counts. The V call is TRBV20-1, the J call TRBJ1-1; D is perhaps TRBD1 (6 bases). Germline lookup yields CDR1 DFQATT and CDR2 SNEGSKA (reference sequence). V gave up 6 bases and J gave up 1 base, with 12 bases separating them. The CDR3 covers 13 residues. The CDR3 coding sequence is TGCAGTGCGCCGGGACAAACGAACACTGAAGCTTTCTTT. Translation: CSAPGQTNTEAFF.

This clonotype occurred many times. The DNA of the CDR3 is TGTGCCATCCGGGGCCCCCCGTACCAAGAGACCCAGTACTTC. Translated: CAIRGPPYQETQYF. This chain joins TRBV7-9 and TRBJ2-5; D is perhaps TRBD1 or TRBD2 (5 bases each). The CDR3 contains 14 residues. V lost 10 bases to trimming and J lost 0 bases, with 15 bases between them. Germline values: CDR1 SEHNR, CDR2 FQNEAQ (reference sequence).

This clonotype was observed a few times. The chain links TRBV5-4 to TRBJ2-6; D is unclear. The CDR3 sequence is 16 residues long. The V and J ends lost 5 bases and 2 bases respectively, with 14 bases between them. CDR1 is SGHNT, CDR2 YYREEE, per germline (reference sequence). CDR3 DNA sequence: TGTGCCAGCAGACCGGGTCCCCCCGCTGGGGCCAACGTCCTGACTTTC. Translation: CASRPGPPAGANVLTF.